This T cell receptor (beta chain) was sequenced during a study of post-analysis software for immune sequencing data. Whole-study findings and limits: A few TRBV segments occurring more often in patients than controls included TRBV5-6, TRBV5-1 and TRBV20-1. Pronounced co-clustering by F measure was evident among identically batched samples. Patients with multiple sclerosis recorded significantly lower normalized Chao1 diversity than controls, the study found.

The CDR3 has 13 amino acids. Germline V lookup: CDR1 KGHDR, CDR2 SFDVKD. Tagging with unique molecular identifiers was a feature of the TCR beta cDNA libraries. Each CDR3 protein gets one entry after TCRdb re-called the PCR reads with MiXCR. The data hold roughly 540,000 distinct CDR3 sequences, with 30% to 40% observed a single time. In the case of this clonotype: Its antigen is as yet unknown.

This receptor was taken from a girl aged 2-17 years with multiple sclerosis. Sample: blood. The chain recombines TRBV24-1 with TRBJ2-4; D is possibly TRBD2 (7 bases). The J call is in doubt because the DNA end fits TRBJ2-5 better. In nucleotides, the CDR3 is TGTGCCACCAGTGTGGGGGGGCAGGAGACCCAGTACTTC. This gives the protein CATSVGGQETQYF.